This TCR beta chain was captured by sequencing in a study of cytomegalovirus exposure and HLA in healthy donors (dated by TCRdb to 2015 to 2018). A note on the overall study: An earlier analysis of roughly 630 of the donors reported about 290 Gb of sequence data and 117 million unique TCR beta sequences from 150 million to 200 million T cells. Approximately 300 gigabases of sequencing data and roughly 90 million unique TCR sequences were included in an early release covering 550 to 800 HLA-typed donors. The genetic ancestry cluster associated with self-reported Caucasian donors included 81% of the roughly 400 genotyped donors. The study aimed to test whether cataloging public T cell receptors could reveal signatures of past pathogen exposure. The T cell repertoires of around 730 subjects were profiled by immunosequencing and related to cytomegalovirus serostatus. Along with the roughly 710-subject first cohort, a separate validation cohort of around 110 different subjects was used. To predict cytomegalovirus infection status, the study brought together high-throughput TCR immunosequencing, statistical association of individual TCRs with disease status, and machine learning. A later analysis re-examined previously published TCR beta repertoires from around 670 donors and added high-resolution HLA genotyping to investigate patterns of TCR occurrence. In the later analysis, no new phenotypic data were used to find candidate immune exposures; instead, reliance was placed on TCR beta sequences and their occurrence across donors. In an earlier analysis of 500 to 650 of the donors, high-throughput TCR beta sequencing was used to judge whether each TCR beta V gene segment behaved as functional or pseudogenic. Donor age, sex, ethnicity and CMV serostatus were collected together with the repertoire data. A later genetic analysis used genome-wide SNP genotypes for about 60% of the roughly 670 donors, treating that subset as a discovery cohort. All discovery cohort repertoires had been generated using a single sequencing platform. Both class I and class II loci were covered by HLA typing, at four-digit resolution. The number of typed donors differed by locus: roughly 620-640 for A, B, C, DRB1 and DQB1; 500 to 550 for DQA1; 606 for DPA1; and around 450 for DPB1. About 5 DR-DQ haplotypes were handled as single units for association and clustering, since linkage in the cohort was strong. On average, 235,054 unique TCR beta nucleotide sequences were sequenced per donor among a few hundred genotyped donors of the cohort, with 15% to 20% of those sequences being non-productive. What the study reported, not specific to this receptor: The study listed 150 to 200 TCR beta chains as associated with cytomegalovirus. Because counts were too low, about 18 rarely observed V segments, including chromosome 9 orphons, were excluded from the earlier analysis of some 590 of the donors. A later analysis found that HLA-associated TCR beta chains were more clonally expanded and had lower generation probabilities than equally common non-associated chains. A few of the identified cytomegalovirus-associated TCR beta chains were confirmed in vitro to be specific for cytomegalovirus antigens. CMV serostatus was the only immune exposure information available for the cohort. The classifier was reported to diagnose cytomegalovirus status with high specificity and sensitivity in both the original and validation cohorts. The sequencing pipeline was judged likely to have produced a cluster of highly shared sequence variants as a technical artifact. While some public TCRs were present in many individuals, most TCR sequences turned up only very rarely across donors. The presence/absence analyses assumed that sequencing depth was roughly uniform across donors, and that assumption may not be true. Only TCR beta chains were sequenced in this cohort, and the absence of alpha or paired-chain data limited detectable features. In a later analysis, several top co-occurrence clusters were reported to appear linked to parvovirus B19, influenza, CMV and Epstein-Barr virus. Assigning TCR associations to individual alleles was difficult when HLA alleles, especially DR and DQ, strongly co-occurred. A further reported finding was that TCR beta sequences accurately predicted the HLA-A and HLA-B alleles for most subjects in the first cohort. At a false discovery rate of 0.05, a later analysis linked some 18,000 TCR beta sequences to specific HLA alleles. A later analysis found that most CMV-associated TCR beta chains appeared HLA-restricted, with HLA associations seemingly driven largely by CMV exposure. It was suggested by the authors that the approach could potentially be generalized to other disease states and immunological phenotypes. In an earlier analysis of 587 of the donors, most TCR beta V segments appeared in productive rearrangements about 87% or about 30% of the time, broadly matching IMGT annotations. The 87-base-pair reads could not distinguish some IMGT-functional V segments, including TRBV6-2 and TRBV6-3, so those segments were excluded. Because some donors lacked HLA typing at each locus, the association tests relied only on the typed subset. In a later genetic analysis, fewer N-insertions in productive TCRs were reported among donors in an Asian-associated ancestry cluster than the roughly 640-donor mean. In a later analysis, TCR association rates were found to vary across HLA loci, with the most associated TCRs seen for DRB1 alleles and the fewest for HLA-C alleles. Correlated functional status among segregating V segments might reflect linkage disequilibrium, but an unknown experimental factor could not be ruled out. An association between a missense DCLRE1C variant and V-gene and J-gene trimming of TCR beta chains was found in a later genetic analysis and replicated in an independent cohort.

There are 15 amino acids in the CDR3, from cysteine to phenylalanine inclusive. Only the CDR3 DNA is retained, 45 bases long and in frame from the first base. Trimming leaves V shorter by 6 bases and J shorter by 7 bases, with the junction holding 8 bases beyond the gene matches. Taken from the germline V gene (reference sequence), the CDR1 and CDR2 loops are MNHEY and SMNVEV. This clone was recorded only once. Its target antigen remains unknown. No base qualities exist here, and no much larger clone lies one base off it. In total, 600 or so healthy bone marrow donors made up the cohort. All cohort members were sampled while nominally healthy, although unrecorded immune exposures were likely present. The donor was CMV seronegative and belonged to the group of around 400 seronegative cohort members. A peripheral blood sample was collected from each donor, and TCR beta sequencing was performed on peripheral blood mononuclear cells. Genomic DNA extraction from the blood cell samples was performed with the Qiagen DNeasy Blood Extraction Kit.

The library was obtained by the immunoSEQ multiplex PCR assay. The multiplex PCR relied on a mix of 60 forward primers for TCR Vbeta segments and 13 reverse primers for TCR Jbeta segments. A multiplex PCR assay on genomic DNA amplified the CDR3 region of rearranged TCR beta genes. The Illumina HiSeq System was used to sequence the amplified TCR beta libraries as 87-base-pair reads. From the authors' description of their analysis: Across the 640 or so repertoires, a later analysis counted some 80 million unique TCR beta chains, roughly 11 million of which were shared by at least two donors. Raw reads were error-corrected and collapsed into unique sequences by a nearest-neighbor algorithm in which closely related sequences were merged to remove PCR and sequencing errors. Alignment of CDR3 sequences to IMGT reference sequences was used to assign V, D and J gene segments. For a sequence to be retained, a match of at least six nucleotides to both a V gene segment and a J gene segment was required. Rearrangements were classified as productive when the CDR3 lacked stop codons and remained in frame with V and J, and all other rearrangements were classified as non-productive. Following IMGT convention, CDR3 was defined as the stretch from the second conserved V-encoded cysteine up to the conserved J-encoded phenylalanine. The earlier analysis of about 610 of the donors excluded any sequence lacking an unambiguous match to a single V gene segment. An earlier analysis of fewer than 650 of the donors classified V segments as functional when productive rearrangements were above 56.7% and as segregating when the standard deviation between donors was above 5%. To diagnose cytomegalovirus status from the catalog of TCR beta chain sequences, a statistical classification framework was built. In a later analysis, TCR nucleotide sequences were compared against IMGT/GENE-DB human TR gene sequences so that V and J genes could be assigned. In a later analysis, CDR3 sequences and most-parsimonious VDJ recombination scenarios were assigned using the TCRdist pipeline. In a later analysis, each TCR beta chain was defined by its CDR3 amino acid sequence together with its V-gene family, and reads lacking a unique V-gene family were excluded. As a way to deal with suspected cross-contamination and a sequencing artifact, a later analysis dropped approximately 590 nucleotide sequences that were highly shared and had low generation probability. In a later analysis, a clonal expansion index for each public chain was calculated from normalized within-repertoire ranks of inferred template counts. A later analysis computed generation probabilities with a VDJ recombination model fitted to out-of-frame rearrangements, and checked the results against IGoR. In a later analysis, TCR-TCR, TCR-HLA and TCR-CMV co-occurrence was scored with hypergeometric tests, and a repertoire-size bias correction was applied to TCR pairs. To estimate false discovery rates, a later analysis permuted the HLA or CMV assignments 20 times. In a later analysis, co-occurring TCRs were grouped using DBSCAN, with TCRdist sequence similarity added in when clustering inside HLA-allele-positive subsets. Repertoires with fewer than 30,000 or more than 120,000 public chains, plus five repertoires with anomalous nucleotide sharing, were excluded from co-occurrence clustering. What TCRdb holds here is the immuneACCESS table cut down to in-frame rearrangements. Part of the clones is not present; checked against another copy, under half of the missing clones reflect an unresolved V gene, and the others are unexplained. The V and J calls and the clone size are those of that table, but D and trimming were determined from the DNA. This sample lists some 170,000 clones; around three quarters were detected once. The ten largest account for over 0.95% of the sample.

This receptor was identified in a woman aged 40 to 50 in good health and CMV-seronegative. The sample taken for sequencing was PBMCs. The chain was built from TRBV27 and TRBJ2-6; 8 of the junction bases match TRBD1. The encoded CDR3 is CASRSGQGFANVLTF. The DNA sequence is TGTGCCAGCAGGTCCGGACAGGGATTCGCCAACGTCCTGACTTTC. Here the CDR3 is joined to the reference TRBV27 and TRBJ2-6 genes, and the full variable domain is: EAQVTQNPRYLITVTGKKLTVTCSQNMNHEYMSWYRQDPGLGLRQIYYSMNVEVTDKGDVPEGYKVSRKEKRNFPLILESPSPNQTSLYFCASRSGQGFANVLTFGAGSRLTVL.